This TCR beta chain originates from a study of radiotherapy plus CTLA-4 blockade in lung cancer. Study information: Disease control was achieved by around 33% of patients, and objective responses by 15% to 20%. Findings and limits, study-wide: How blood T cell clones changed early, along with interferon-beta, reportedly forecast response best. TCR clones from tumors expanded in blood after radiotherapy plus ipilimumab.

Assay used: immunoSEQ multiplex PCR; TCRdb lists only in-frame clones, some missing. The sample contains about 73,000 clones, roughly 91% of which appear only once. Ipilimumab-mediated CTLA-4 blockade plus focal radiation was given to patients having chemo-refractory metastatic non-small-cell lung cancer. This clone was counted a single time. The antigen remains undetermined. The source was peripheral blood, collected from a patient treated with radiotherapy plus ipilimumab. This TCR came from a human donor with non-small cell lung cancer that progressed on radiotherapy plus ipilimumab.

CDR3: CASGAPMVAGGRDTQYF. CDR3 nucleotide sequence: TGTGCTAGTGGCGCCCCCATGGTGGCGGGAGGCCGGGATACGCAGTATTTT. This sequence joins TRBV12-5 and TRBJ2-3; 8 nucleotides agree with TRBD2. The CDR3 is 17 residues long. J was trimmed by 6 bases and V by 6 bases; bases with no gene match: 17. Germline V gene sequence: CDR1 LGHNT, CDR2 FRNRAP.